The rows below give T cell receptor beta chains drawn from one sample of a study of radiotherapy plus CTLA-4 blockade in lung cancer. Only in-frame clones appear in the TCRdb table, and some are missing; sequencing was by immunoSEQ multiplex PCR. This table has roughly 80,000 clones, under 80% appearing once. This sample comprised peripheral blood, obtained from a patient treated with radiotherapy plus ipilimumab. These receptors all come from a human donor with non-small cell lung cancer who had a partial response to radiotherapy plus ipilimumab. Some clones in this sample may be carry-over from other donors' samples. Each CDR3 is given without its conserved first and last residue.

v_call | cdr3_aa
TRBV2 | ASRRAPSTDTQY
TRBV6-1 | ASSGQGYNSPLH
TRBV5-1 | ASSPMKQGAQETQY
TRBV21-1 | ASSQGETGGREGRYEQY
TRBV5-4 | ASSSGALSRGYT
TRBV28 | ASSPTGTGGVSGNTIY
TRBV7-2 | ASNTRAGHYGYT
TRBV29-1 | SVDGSGGNQETQY
TRBV6-1 | ASSDVGGETQY
TRBV19 | ASSTGLAGGSASYEQY